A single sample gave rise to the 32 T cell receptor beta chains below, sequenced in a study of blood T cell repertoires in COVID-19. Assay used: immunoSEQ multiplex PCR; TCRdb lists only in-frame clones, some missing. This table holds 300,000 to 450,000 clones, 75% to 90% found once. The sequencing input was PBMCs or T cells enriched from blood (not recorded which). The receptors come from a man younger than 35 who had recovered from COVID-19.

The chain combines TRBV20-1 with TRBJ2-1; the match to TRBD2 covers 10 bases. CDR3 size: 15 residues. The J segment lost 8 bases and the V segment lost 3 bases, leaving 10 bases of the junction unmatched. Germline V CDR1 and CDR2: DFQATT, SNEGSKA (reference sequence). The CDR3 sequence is CSASWASGGVDEQFF. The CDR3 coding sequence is TGCAGTGCTAGTTGGGCTAGCGGGGGAGTTGATGAGCAGTTCTTC.

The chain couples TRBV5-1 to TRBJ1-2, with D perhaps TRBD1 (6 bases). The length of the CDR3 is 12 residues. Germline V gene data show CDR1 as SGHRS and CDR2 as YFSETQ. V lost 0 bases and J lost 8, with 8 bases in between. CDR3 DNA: TGCGCCAGCAGCTTGGATGGACAGGGCTACACCTTC. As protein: CASSLDGQGYTF.

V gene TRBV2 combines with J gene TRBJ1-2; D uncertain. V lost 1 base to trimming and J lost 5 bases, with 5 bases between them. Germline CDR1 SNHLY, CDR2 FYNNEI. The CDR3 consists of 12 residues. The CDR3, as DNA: TGTGCCAGCAGTGAAGTCTTATATGGCTACACCTTC. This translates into CASSEVLYGYTF.

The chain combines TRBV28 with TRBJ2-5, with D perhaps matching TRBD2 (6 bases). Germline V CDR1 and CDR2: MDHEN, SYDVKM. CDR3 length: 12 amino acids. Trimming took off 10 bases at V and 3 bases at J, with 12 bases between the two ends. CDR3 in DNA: TGTGCCACCCGGGGACTGGAAGAGACCCAGTACTTC. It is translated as CATRGLEETQYF.

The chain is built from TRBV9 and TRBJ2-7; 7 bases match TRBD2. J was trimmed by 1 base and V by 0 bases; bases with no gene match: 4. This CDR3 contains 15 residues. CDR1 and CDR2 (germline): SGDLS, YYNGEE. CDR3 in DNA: TGTGCCAGCAGCGTAGGGCCGGGACTATCCTACGAGCAGTACTTC. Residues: CASSVGPGLSYEQYF.

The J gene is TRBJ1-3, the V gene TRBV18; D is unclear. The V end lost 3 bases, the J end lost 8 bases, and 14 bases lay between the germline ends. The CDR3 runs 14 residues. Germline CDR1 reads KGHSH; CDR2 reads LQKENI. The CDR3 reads CASSPRSEGDTIYF. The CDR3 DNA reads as TGTGCCAGCTCACCGAGATCGGAGGGAGACACCATATATTTT.

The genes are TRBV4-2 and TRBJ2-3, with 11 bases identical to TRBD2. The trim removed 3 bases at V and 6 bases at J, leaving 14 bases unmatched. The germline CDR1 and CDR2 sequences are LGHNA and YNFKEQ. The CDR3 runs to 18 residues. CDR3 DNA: TGTGCCAGCAGCCACGAACTAGCGGGGGCCTCTTGGGGGGATACGCAGTATTTT. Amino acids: CASSHELAGASWGDTQYF.

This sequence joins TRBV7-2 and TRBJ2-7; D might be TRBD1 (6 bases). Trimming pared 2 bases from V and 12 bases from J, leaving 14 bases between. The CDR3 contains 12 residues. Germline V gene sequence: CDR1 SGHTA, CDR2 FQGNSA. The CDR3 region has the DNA TGTGCCAGCAGCTTAAATTCGGGACAATGGTACTTC. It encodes CASSLNSGQWYF.

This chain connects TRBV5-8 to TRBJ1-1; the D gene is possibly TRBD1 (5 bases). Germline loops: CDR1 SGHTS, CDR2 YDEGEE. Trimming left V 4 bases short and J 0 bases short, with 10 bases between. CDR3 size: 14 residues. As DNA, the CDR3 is TGTGCCAGCAGCCTGACAGCAATGAACACTGAAGCTTTCTTT. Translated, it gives CASSLTAMNTEAFF.

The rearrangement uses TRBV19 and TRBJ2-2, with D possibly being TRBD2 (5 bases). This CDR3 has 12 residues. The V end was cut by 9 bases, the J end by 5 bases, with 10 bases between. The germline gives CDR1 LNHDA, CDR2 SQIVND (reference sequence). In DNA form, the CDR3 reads TGTGCCAGCCAAGCGGATACCGGGGAGCTGTTTTTT. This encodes CASQADTGELFF. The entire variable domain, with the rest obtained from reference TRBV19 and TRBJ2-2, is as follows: DGGITQSPKYLFRKEGQNVTLSCEQNLNHDAMYWYRQDPGQGLRLIYYSQIVNDFQKGDIAEGYSVSREKKESFPLTVTSAQKNPTAFYLCASQADTGELFFGEGSRLTVL.

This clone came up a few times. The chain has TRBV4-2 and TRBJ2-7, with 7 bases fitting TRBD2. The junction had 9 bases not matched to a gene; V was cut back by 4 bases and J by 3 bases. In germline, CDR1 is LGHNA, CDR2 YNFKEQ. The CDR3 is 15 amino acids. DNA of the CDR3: TGTGCCAGCAGCCCCAAAATCGGGGGGAACTACGAGCAGTACTTC. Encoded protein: CASSPKIGGNYEQYF.

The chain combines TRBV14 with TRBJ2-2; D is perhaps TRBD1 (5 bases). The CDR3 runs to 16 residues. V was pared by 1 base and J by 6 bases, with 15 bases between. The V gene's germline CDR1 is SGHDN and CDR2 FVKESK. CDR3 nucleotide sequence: TGTGCCAGCAGCCAAGGACAGCTCCTTTTAGCCGGGGAGCTGTTTTTT. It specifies CASSQGQLLLAGELFF.

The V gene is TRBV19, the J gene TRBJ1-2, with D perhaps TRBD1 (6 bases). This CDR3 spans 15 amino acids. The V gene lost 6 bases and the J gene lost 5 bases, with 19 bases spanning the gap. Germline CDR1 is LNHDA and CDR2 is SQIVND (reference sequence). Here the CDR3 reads CASSPQGQWGYGYTF. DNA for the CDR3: TGTGCCAGTAGCCCACAGGGTCAATGGGGGTATGGCTACACCTTC.

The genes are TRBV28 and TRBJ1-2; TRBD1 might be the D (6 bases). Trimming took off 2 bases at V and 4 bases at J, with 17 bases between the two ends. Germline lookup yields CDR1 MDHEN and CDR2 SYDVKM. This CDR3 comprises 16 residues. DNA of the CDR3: TGTGCCAGCAGTTTAGGGGGGGCAGGGAAAGCCTATGGCTACACCTTC. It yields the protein CASSLGGAGKAYGYTF.

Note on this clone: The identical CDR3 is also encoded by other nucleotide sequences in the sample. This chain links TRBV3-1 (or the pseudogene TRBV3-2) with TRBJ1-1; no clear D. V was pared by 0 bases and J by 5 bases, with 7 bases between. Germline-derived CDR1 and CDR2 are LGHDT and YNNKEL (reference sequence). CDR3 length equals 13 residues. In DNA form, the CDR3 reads TGTGCCAGCAGCCAAGAAAGGAGAACTGAAGCTTTCTTT. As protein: CASSQERRTEAFF.

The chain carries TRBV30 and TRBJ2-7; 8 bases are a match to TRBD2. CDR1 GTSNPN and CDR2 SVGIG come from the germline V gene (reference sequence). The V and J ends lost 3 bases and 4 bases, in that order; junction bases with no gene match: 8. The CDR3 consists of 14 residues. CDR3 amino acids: CAWSLSGIDYEQYF. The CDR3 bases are TGTGCCTGGAGCCTTAGCGGGATCGATTACGAGCAGTACTTC.

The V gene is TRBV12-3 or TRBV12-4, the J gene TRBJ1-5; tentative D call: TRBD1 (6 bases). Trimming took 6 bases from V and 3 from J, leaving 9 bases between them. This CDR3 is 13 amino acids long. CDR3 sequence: CASRQGINQPQHF. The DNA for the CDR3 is TGTGCCAGCAGGCAGGGGATCAATCAGCCCCAGCATTTT.

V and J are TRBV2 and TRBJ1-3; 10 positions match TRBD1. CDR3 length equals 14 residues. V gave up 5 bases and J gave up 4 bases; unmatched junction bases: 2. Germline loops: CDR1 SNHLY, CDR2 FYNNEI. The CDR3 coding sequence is TGTGCCAGCAGTCGGACAGGGGGGGGAAACACCATATATTTT. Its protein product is CASSRTGGGNTIYF.

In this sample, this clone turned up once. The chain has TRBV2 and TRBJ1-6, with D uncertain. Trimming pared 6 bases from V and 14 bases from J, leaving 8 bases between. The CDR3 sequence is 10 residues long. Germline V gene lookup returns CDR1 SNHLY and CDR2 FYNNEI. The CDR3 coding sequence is TGTGCCAGCAGCTCACAGTCCCTCCACTTT. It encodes CASSSQSLHF.

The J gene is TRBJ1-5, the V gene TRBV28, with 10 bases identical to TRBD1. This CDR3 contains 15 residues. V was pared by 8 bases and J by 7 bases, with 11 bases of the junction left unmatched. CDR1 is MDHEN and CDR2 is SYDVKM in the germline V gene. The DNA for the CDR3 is TGTGCCAGCCATAAACGCGGGACAGGGGTCCAGCCCCAGCATTTT. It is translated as CASHKRGTGVQPQHF.

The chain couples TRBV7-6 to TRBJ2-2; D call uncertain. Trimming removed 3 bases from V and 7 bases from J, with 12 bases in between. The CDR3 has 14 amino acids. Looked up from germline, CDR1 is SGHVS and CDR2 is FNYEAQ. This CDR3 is CASSFRSAGGELFF. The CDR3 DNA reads TGTGCCAGCAGCTTTCGTTCTGCAGGCGGGGAGCTGTTTTTT. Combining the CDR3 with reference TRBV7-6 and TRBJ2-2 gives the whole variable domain GAGVSQSPRYKVTKRGQDVALRCDPISGHVSLYWYRQALGQGPEFLTYFNYEAQQDKSGLPNDRFSAERPEGSISTLTIQRTEQRDSAMYRCASSFRSAGGELFFGEGSRLTVL.

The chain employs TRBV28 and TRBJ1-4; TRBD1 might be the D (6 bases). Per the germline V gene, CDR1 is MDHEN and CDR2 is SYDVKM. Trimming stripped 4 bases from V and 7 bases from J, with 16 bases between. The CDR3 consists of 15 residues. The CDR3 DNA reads TGTGCCAGCAGTTCCCACAGGGTGGGAGCTGAAAAACTGTTTTTT. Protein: CASSSHRVGAEKLFF.

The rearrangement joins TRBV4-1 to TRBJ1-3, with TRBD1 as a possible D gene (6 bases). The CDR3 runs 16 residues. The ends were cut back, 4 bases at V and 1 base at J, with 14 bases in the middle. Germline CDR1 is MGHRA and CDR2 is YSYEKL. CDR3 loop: CASSPLDSLSGNTIYF. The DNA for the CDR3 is TGCGCCAGCAGCCCCCTGGACAGCCTTTCTGGAAACACCATATATTTT.

The CDR3 nucleotides read TGCGCCAGCAGCGACCAGGGGGAGGGCTACACCTTC. Its translation is CASSDQGEGYTF. This chain joins TRBV5-1 and TRBJ1-2; 7 bases align to TRBD1. The CDR3 is 12 amino acids. From germline, CDR1 is SGHRS and CDR2 YFSETQ. The junction had 5 bases not matched to a gene; V was cut back by 4 bases and J by 8 bases.

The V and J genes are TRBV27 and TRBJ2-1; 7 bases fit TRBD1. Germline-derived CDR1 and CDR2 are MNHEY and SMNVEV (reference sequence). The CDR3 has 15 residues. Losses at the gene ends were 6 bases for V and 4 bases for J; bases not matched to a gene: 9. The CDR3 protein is CASSRPSDRYNEQFF. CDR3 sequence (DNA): TGTGCCAGCAGCCGCCCGTCGGACAGGTACAATGAGCAGTTCTTC.

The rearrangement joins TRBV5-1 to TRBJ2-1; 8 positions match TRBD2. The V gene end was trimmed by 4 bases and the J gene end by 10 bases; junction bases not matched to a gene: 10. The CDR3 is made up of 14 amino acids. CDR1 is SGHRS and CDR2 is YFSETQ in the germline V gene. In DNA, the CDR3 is TGCGCCAGCAGCACTACTAGCGGAGTAGGGGAGCAGTTCTTC. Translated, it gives CASSTTSGVGEQFF.

The CDR3 here is CSAEKGGETQYF. Here the CDR3 DNA reads TGCAGCGCCGAGAAGGGGGGGGAGACCCAGTACTTC. The chain joins TRBV29-1 to TRBJ2-5; possibly TRBD2 for D (7 bases). Germline values: CDR1 SQVTM, CDR2 ANQGSEA. The CDR3 length is 12 residues. The V gene lost 7 bases and the J gene lost 5 bases, with 14 bases spanning the gap.

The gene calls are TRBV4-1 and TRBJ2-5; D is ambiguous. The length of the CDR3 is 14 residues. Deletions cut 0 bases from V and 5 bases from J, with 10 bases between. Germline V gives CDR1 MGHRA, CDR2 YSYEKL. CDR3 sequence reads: CASSQEGRWETQYF. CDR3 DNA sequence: TGCGCCAGCAGCCAAGAGGGCCGATGGGAGACCCAGTACTTC.

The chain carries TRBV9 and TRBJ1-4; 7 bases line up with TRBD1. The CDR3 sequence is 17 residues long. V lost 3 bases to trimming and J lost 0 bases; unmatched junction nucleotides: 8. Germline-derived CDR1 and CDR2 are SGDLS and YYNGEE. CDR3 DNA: TGTGCCAGCAGCGCCTCGACAGGGATTGCAACTAATGAAAAACTGTTTTTT. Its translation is CASSASTGIATNEKLFF.

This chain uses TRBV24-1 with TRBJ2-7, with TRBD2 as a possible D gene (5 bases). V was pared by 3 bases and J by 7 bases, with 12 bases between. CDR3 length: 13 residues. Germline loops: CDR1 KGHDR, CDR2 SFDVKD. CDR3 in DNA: TGTGCCACCAGTGATGGGAGTACTCGTGAGCAGTACTTC. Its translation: CATSDGSTREQYF.

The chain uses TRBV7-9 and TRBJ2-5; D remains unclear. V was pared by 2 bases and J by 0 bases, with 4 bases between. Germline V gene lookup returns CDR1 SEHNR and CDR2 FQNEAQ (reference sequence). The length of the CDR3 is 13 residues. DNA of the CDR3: TGTGCCAGCAGCTTACAGGACCAAGAGACCCAGTACTTC. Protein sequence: CASSLQDQETQYF.

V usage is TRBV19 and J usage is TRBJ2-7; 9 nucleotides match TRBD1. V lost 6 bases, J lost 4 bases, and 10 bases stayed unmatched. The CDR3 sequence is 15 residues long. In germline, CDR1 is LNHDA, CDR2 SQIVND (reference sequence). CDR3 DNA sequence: TGTGCCAGTAGATTTGAAGGGACAGGGTTTTACGAGCAGTACTTC. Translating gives CASRFEGTGFYEQYF.